These T cell receptor beta chains were read from a single sample in a study of shared clonotypes between healthy human individuals. The repertoire was sequenced with immunoSEQ multiplex PCR; TCRdb's copy has only in-frame clones and lacks some. The profile shows approximately 2,200,000 clones, just over 90% of them singletons. The sample consisted of naive CD8+ T cells from PBMCs. The origin of the receptors is a man aged 18 to 29 in good health. Some clones in this sample may be carry-over from other donors' samples. The CDR3 runs from the conserved cysteine through the conserved F or W. The order of the fields is V gene, J gene, clone size, D gene, CDR3 DNA, CDR3 protein. The D gene is left open where the match is weak. The listing skips clone size in some rows; elsewhere it reads once, few, many or a size class.

TRBV7-9	TRBJ2-5	-	TRBD2	TGTGCCAGCAGCTTAGTAAGCGGGATAGAAGAGACCCAGTACTTC	CASSLVSGIEETQYF
TRBV27	TRBJ2-7	-	TRBD2	TGTGCCAGCAGTCCGGCGACTAGCGTTCGACACGAGCAGTACTTC	CASSPATSVRHEQYF
TRBV9	TRBJ2-1	-	TRBD1	TGTGCCAGCAGCGTAGCTGGACAGGGTGCTTACAATGAGCAGTTCTTC	CASSVAGQGAYNEQFF
TRBV4-3	TRBJ2-7	-	-	TGCGCCAGCAGCCGAATGAGGAACAGCATCTCCTACGAGCAGTACTTC	CASSRMRNSISYEQYF
TRBV9	TRBJ2-1	once	-	TGTGCCAGCAGCATTGGGGGGCCGAGCTCCTACAATGAGCAGTTCTTC	CASSIGGPSSYNEQFF
TRBV5-5	TRBJ1-1	few	-	TGTGCCAGCAGCTTAATGAACACTGAAGCTTTCTTT	CASSLMNTEAFF
TRBV5-4	TRBJ1-2	-	-	TGTGCCAGCACCCCGGGGCCCCTCCTGGGCTACACCTTC	CASTPGPLLGYTF
TRBV10-3	TRBJ2-1	-	-	TGTGCCATCATGGGGACGGAACCCTACAATGAGCAGTTCTTC	CAIMGTEPYNEQFF
TRBV29-1	TRBJ2-5	once	TRBD1	TGCAGCGTTGAAGAGTTCGGGACAGGCCTTTACCAAGAGACCCAGTACTTC	CSVEEFGTGLYQETQYF
TRBV10-2	TRBJ1-1	few	-	TGCGCCAGCAGTGAGTCTAAGGGAACTGAAGCTTTCTTT	CASSESKGTEAFF
TRBV9	TRBJ2-7	-	-	TGTGCCAGCAGCCCGGAGGGACGAGCTTACGAGCAGTACTTC	CASSPEGRAYEQYF
TRBV7-9	TRBJ1-4	-	-	TGTGCCAGCAGCCATCAACAGGGAACTAATGAAAAACTGTTTTTT	CASSHQQGTNEKLFF
TRBV7-3	TRBJ2-1	-	-	TGTGCCAGCAGCTCGGACAGCTCCCCCTACAATGAGCAGTTCTTC	CASSSDSSPYNEQFF
TRBV7-3	TRBJ2-1	-	-	TGTGCCAGCAGCTTTCAGCGGACAGTCTCCTACAATGAGCAGTTCTTC	CASSFQRTVSYNEQFF
TRBV27	TRBJ2-3	-	-	TGTGCCAGCAGCCAACTAGCTCGCACAGATACGCAGTATTTT	CASSQLARTDTQYF
TRBV7-9	TRBJ2-3	-	-	TGTGCCAGCAGCAACCCCAACCTTTGGACATTTGATACGCAGTATTTT	CASSNPNLWTFDTQYF
TRBV28	TRBJ2-2	-	TRBD1	TGTGCCAGCAGTTCCGGCAAAGTGGTGTGGGACAGGGGGCTGTTTTTT	CASSSGKVVWDRGLFF
TRBV30	TRBJ1-3	-	-	TGTGCCTGGATAGGAGGGACCTCTGGAAACACCATATATTTT	CAWIGGTSGNTIYF
TRBV19	TRBJ2-2	-	-	TGTGCCAGTAGCTTGAAGGCCGGGGAGCTGTTTTTT	CASSLKAGELFF
TRBV4-3	TRBJ1-5	-	-	TGCGCCAGCAGCCTGAACGGGGCAGGGGACTCTCCCCAGCATTTT	CASSLNGAGDSPQHF
TRBV6-5	TRBJ2-1	-	TRBD2	TGTGCCAGCAGCCCGGGAGCGGGAGGGCACTTCTTC	CASSPGAGGHFF
TRBV6-5	TRBJ1-5	-	-	TGTGCCAGCAGTCCCGGGAGCAATCAGCCCCAGCATTTT	CASSPGSNQPQHF
TRBV29-1	TRBJ1-1	few	-	TGCAGCGTTGTGGCGTCTGGGCCTGAAGCTTTCTTT	CSVVASGPEAFF
TRBV19	TRBJ2-4	few	-	TGTGCCAGTAGTATGTCAGTCGGGGTGGGGGACATTCAGTACTTC	CASSMSVGVGDIQYF
TRBV2	TRBJ1-3	-	-	TGTGCCAGCAGTGAGAGGAATTACTCTGGAAACACCATATATTTT	CASSERNYSGNTIYF
TRBV4-3	TRBJ2-2	-	-	TGCGCCAGCAGCCAAGATATAGGGTCACTCGGGGAGCTGTTTTTT	CASSQDIGSLGELFF
TRBV5-1	TRBJ2-2	-	-	TGCGCCAGCAGGCTCGTTAGCACCGGGGAGCTGTTTTTT	CASRLVSTGELFF
TRBV9	TRBJ2-7	-	-	TGTGCCAGCAGCGGAGGGGGGCAAGCCTACGAGCAGTACTTC	CASSGGGQAYEQYF
TRBV29-1	TRBJ1-1	few	-	TGCAGCTTCTCCCCCTTGACCCTGGGCACTGAAGCTTTCTTT	CSFSPLTLGTEAFF
TRBV6-5	TRBJ1-4	-	-	TGTGCCAGCAGTTACGAGCCAGACGCAACTAATGAAAAACTGTTTTTT	CASSYEPDATNEKLFF
TRBV13	TRBJ2-2	few	-	TGTGCCAGCAGCGGAGGGGGAAACACCGGGGAGCTGTTTTTT	CASSGGGNTGELFF
TRBV27	TRBJ2-7	once	TRBD2	TGTGCCAGCAGTTTAAGCGGGAGGCGATACGAGCAGTACTTC	CASSLSGRRYEQYF
TRBV20-1	TRBJ1-2	-	-	TGCGGGCCGGGGTTGTACGGCTACACCTTC	CGPGLYGYTF
TRBV6-4	TRBJ1-5	once	-	TGTGCCAGCCCCGTGGGCGATAACCATAGCAATCAGCCCCAGCATTTT	CASPVGDNHSNQPQHF
TRBV7-6	TRBJ2-1	-	-	TGTGCCAGCAGCTTAGGACTAGGCTCCTACAATGAGCAGTTCTTC	CASSLGLGSYNEQFF
TRBV30	TRBJ2-7	-	-	TGTGCCTGGAGTGTAGCGGCCTCCTACGAGCAGTACTTC	CAWSVAASYEQYF
TRBV6-1	TRBJ2-7	-	TRBD2	TGTGCCAGCAGTGAGGGTGGCGGGAGTATTTACGAGCAGTACTTC	CASSEGGGSIYEQYF
TRBV28	TRBJ2-3	-	TRBD1	TGTGCCAGCGCCCGAGACCGGGACAGTCTCCGATATTACACAGATACGCAGTATTTT	CASARDRDSLRYYTDTQYF
TRBV4-1	TRBJ2-7	-	-	TGCGCCAGCAGCCCCCCAGGGGCTTACGAGCAGTACTTC	CASSPPGAYEQYF
TRBV10-3	TRBJ2-2	-	TRBD1	TGTGCCACCTATCAACCGGGACAGGGGTACACCGGGGAGCTGTTTTTT	CATYQPGQGYTGELFF
TRBV4-1	TRBJ2-1	-	TRBD2	TGCGCCAGCAGCCAAGACGGGGGGGAGCAGTTCTTC	CASSQDGGEQFF
TRBV10-3	TRBJ2-1	-	-	TGTGCCATCAGTGAAAGGGGAGACACTCCTGGTGAGCAGTTCTTC	CAISERGDTPGEQFF
TRBV5-6	TRBJ2-5	-	-	TGTGCCAGCAGCCCGCACGGGGGCCGAGCGGAGACCCAGTACTTC	CASSPHGGRAETQYF
TRBV5-1	TRBJ2-2	-	TRBD1	TGCGCCAGCACCCCGGACAGGGCGGCCACCGGGGAGCTGTTTTTT	CASTPDRAATGELFF
TRBV5-4	TRBJ1-1	-	-	TGTGCCAGCAGCTTGACAGGGACCAACACTGAAGCTTTCTTT	CASSLTGTNTEAFF
TRBV27	TRBJ2-1	-	TRBD2	TGTGCCAGCAGTCCACCCGGACTAGCGGGATCCTACAATGAGCAGTTCTTC	CASSPPGLAGSYNEQFF
TRBV7-9	TRBJ1-1	-	-	TGTGCCAGCAGGGGGGGGATCACTGAAGCTTTCTTT	CASRGGITEAFF
TRBV5-4	TRBJ2-7	-	TRBD1	TGTGCCAGCAGCACAAGGACAGGTACCGTCTACGAGCAGTACTTC	CASSTRTGTVYEQYF
TRBV7-7	TRBJ2-6	-	-	TGTGCCAGCAGCCACGTCCTGCCACAAAGTCGGGCCAACGTCCTGACTTTC	CASSHVLPQSRANVLTF
TRBV28	TRBJ1-5	-	TRBD1	TGTGCCAGCAGCCCTGGGACAGGCGTGGAGCCCCAGCATTTT	CASSPGTGVEPQHF
TRBV29-1	TRBJ2-2	-	-	TGCAGCGTTGTACACACCGGGGAGCTGTTTTTT	CSVVHTGELFF
TRBV6-5	TRBJ2-1	once	-	TGTGCCAGCCACCTATCAAACAATGAGCAGTTCTTC	CASHLSNNEQFF
TRBV27	TRBJ2-5	-	TRBD2	TGTGCCAGCGCTCCGGGACTAACCCAAGAGACCCAGTACTTC	CASAPGLTQETQYF
TRBV7-9	TRBJ2-5	-	TRBD2	TGTGCCAGCAGCTCGGGACTAGCGGGGAACCTCCAAGAGACCCAGTACTTC	CASSSGLAGNLQETQYF
TRBV28	TRBJ1-5	-	-	TGTGCCAGCAGTTTCCACTATAGCAATCAGCCCCAGCATTTT	CASSFHYSNQPQHF